This TCR beta chain originates from a study of blood T cell repertoires in COVID-19. The wider study: The samples span acute and convalescent COVID-19 from the United States, Italy and Spain. Nucleic acid was either cDNA or gDNA, and it came from T cells, B-cell-depleted T cells, or PBMCs.

In the source study's methods: Scientists estimated how many nucleated cells there were by amplifying reference gene primers. Only in-frame clones appear in the TCRdb table, and some are missing; sequencing was by immunoSEQ multiplex PCR. For V, J and clone size, that table is used; D and trimming come from the DNA. There are about 150,000 clones in the sample; 87% occur only once, and less than 4.5% lies in the top ten. CDR1 is MNHEY and CDR2 is SMNVEV in the germline V gene (reference sequence). The CDR3 is made up of 15 amino acids. Trimming took 5 bases from V and 0 from J, leaving 11 bases between them.

This receptor was identified in an older woman with active or convalescent COVID-19. The chain carries TRBV27 and TRBJ1-5; possibly TRBD1 for D (5 bases). The sequenced sample consisted of peripheral blood. DNA of the CDR3: TGTGCCAGCAGTGCGGGACTTCTTAGCAATCAGCCCCAGCATTTT. This gives the protein CASSAGLLSNQPQHF.